This TCR beta chain emerged from a study of CD8 T cells in ankylosing spondylitis. Study observations and caveats: Certain motif variants had earlier appeared in reactive arthritis synovial fluid and blood. Disease-linked clones reportedly showed significant enrichment in matched ankylosing spondylitis synovial fluid. Clones linked to the disease showed a CD8+ phenotype. They occurred at relatively low frequencies in peripheral blood. In ankylosing spondylitis blood, a motif of seven or eight highly homologous TCR beta variants appeared characteristic.

This clonotype was counted between two and nine times. Its antigen is as yet unknown. CDR1 and CDR2 (germline): DFQATT, SNEGSKA (reference sequence). The ends lost 3 bases at V and 6 bases at J; junction bases unmatched: 4. The CDR3 runs 13 residues. Library preparation for TCR beta used quantitative 5'-RACE with molecular barcodes. One entry per CDR3 protein results from TCRdb running MiXCR on the 5' RACE reads. The profile covers under 950,000 distinct CDR3 sequences, with 15% to 20% appearing a single time and over 15% taken by the ten largest. This TCR came from a male donor with ankylosing spondylitis. The chain has TRBV20-1 and TRBJ2-2; 7 bases line up with TRBD2. The specimen sequenced was blood, either unsorted or a sorted T cell fraction (not recorded which). This chain's CDR3 is CSASPTSPGELFF. Written as DNA, the CDR3 is TGCAGTGCTAGCCCGACTAGCCCCGGGGAGCTGTTTTTT.